Below, 21 T cell receptor beta chains from the same sample are listed, as sequenced in a study of blood T cell repertoires in COVID-19. TCRdb's copy holds only in-frame clones and misses some; the assay was immunoSEQ multiplex PCR. The sample records 150,000 to 200,000 clones, 65% to 90% being singletons. The sequenced material came from peripheral blood. The receptors stem from a man aged 60 to 69 with acute or convalescent COVID-19.

Written as DNA, the CDR3 is TGTGCCAGCAGTTTAGGGCGGGGGCACCCCGGAAACACCATATATTTT. Encoded protein: CASSLGRGHPGNTIYF. This chain links TRBV27 with TRBJ1-3; maybe TRBD1 (6 bases). V lost 2 bases and J 4 bases, leaving 15 bases between the germline ends. The CDR3 is 16 amino acids. The V gene's germline CDR1 is MNHEY and CDR2 SMNVEV (reference sequence).

The rearrangement uses TRBV25-1 and TRBJ2-7; D is unresolved. V was pared by 6 bases and J by 8 bases, with 14 bases between. The CDR3 extends over 12 amino acids. In germline, CDR1 is MGHDK, CDR2 SYGVNS. DNA of the CDR3: TGTGCCAGCAGCCCCAGCGCTTTCAAGCAGTACTTC. It translates to CASSPSAFKQYF.

This chain uses TRBV27 with TRBJ2-2; D ambiguous. The CDR3 sequence is 15 residues long. V was cut by 8 bases and J by 1 base, with 14 bases left in between. CDR1 is MNHEY, CDR2 SMNVEV, per germline (reference sequence). The CDR3 loop reads CASRPMSWNTGELFF. CDR3 nucleotides: TGTGCCAGCCGCCCCATGAGCTGGAACACCGGGGAGCTGTTTTTT.

The CDR3 nucleotides read TGCGCCAGCAGTTCAAACAGGGATAGGGGCAATCAGCCCCAGCATTTT. This encodes CASSSNRDRGNQPQHF. The rearrangement links TRBV10-2 to TRBJ1-5; TRBD1 is a possible D gene (6 bases). CDR1 and CDR2 from the germline V gene are WSHSY and SAAADI. V was cut by 5 bases and J by 2 bases, with 16 bases left in between. This CDR3 contains 16 residues.

This clone was seen a single time. CDR3 coding DNA: TGTGCCAGCAGCCTGGGAGGGGGCGGCCCGGTTCCCTATGGCTACACCTTC. Its translation: CASSLGGGGPVPYGYTF. The V and J genes are TRBV5-4 and TRBJ1-2, with 7 bases that match TRBD1. Germline loops: CDR1 SGHNT, CDR2 YYREEE (reference sequence). V trimming: 4 bases; J trimming: 4 bases; junction bases outside the gene matches: 16. The CDR3 covers 17 residues. The whole variable domain, filled in from reference TRBV5-4 and TRBJ1-2, reads ETGVTQSPTHLIKTRGQQVTLRCSSQSGHNTVSWYQQALGQGPQFIFQYYREEENGRGNFPPRFSGLQFPNYSSELNVNALELDDSALYLCASSLGGGGPVPYGYTFGSGTRLTVV.

The chain is built from TRBV3-1 (or the pseudogene TRBV3-2) and TRBJ2-4; the match to TRBD2 covers 10 bases. Unmatched junction bases numbered 1, after V lost 1 base and J lost 13 bases. This CDR3 is built from 12 residues. Per germline, CDR1 LGHDT and CDR2 YNNKEL (reference sequence). The CDR3 coding sequence is TGTGCCAGCAGCCAAGGGACTAGCGGACAGTACTTC. Residues: CASSQGTSGQYF.

The rearrangement joins TRBV11-2 to TRBJ2-1, with D possibly matching TRBD1 (6 bases). Trimming took off 5 bases at V and 5 bases at J, with 13 bases between the two ends. Germline V gives CDR1 SGHAT, CDR2 FQNNGV. This CDR3 is built from 14 residues. CDR3 loop: CASSPGTPNNEQFF. CDR3 DNA sequence: TGTGCCAGCAGCCCCGGGACACCGAACAATGAGCAGTTCTTC.

The rearrangement uses TRBV7-3 and TRBJ1-6; D is unresolved. CDR1 is SGHTA and CDR2 is FQGTGA in the germline V gene. Trimming stripped 0 bases from V and 7 bases from J, with 10 bases between. This CDR3 comprises 15 residues. CDR3: CASSLTSGSNSPLHF. CDR3 in DNA: TGTGCCAGCAGCTTAACCTCCGGGTCCAATTCACCCCTCCACTTT.

The chain carries TRBV28 and TRBJ1-1, with TRBD1 matching 9 bases. J lost 3 bases, V lost 8 bases, and 7 bases had no gene match. The V gene's germline CDR1 is MDHEN and CDR2 SYDVKM. There are 14 residues in the CDR3. DNA for the CDR3: TGTGCCAGCCAGTTAACAGGGGGCTACACTGAAGCTTTCTTT. This sequence encodes CASQLTGGYTEAFF.

This clone has just one count. This chain connects TRBV6-5 to TRBJ1-2; D ambiguous. The CDR3 is made up of 13 amino acids. Germline CDR1 reads MNHEY; CDR2 reads SVGAGI. V lost 7 bases and J lost 0, with 9 bases in between. CDR3 sequence: CASTGPANYGYTF. CDR3 coding DNA: TGTGCCAGCACTGGGCCAGCTAACTATGGCTACACCTTC.

The chain joins TRBV19 to TRBJ2-7; 10 nucleotides agree with TRBD1. With V trimmed by 4 bases and J by 0 bases, 6 bases remained unmatched. Germline V lookup: CDR1 LNHDA, CDR2 SQIVND (reference sequence). This CDR3 region has 16 residues. The CDR3 nucleotides read TGTGCCAGTAGTAGACAGGGACAGGGGAGCTCCTACGAGCAGTACTTC. Residues: CASSRQGQGSSYEQYF.

This clone is a singleton in its sample. The chain carries TRBV18 and TRBJ1-4; 7 bases line up with TRBD1. CDR1 and CDR2 (germline): KGHSH, LQKENI. The trim removed 3 bases at V and 5 bases at J, leaving 3 bases unmatched. The CDR3 loop spans 14 amino acids. CDR3 sequence: CASSPRGRNEKLFF. Written as DNA, the CDR3 is TGTGCCAGCTCACCTAGGGGGCGCAATGAAAAACTGTTTTTT. The full variable domain, rest sourced from reference TRBV18 and TRBJ1-4, is NAGVMQNPRHLVRRRGQEARLRCSPMKGHSHVYWYRQLPEEGLKFMVYLQKENIIDESGMPKERFSAEFPKEGPSILRIQQVVRGDSAAYFCASSPRGRNEKLFFGSGTQLSVL.

V and J are TRBV28 and TRBJ1-1; a weak D match, TRBD1 (6 bases). V lost 3 bases and J lost 5, with 13 bases in between. CDR1 and CDR2 from the germline V gene are MDHEN and SYDVKM. This CDR3 is built from 14 residues. CDR3 residues: CASSLATGTTEAFF. In nucleotides, the CDR3 is TGTGCCAGCAGTTTGGCGACCGGGACAACTGAAGCTTTCTTT.

The count of this clone is one. The V call is TRBV28, the J call TRBJ1-2; 12 bases fit TRBD1. The CDR3 runs 14 residues. The V segment lost 9 bases and the J segment 7 bases; nucleotides outside the gene matches: 9. Germline values: CDR1 MDHEN, CDR2 SYDVKM. CDR3: CASEPGQGASGYTF. CDR3 nucleotides: TGTGCCAGTGAGCCGGGACAGGGGGCTTCTGGCTACACCTTC.

The V call is TRBV18, the J call TRBJ1-1, with 8 bases fitting TRBD1. V trimming: 4 bases; J trimming: 1 base; junction bases outside the gene matches: 5. Germline V gene data show CDR1 as KGHSH and CDR2 as LQKENI. This CDR3 region has 15 residues. The CDR3 loop reads CASSLQGDTNTEAFF. In DNA form, the CDR3 reads TGTGCCAGCTCACTACAGGGGGATACGAACACTGAAGCTTTCTTT.

V and J are TRBV29-1 and TRBJ2-7; D is ambiguous. The germline gives CDR1 SQVTM, CDR2 ANQGSEA. This CDR3 is built from 15 residues. V gave up 4 bases and J gave up 3 bases, with 19 bases separating them. DNA for the CDR3: TGCAGCGTTGCGAGGCGGCTCTCGAGCCACTACGAGCAGTACTTC. As protein: CSVARRLSSHYEQYF.

The rearrangement links TRBV6-5 to TRBJ2-1; D call uncertain. In germline, CDR1 is MNHEY, CDR2 SVGAGI. The CDR3 is 14 residues long. Between the trimmed V and J ends, which lost 2 bases and 10 bases, there was a span of 15 bases. The CDR3: CASSYGSGVDEQFF. The CDR3 nucleotides are TGTGCCAGCAGTTACGGGTCAGGCGTTGACGAGCAGTTCTTC.

The V gene is TRBV7-9, the J gene TRBJ2-1, with TRBD1 identical over 8 bases. CDR1 and CDR2 (germline): SEHNR, FQNEAQ (reference sequence). The trim removed 7 bases at V and 9 bases at J, leaving 11 bases unmatched. The CDR3 has 14 amino acids. CDR3 region: CASIPRTGRGEQFF. The CDR3 DNA reads as TGTGCCAGCATACCCCGGACAGGGCGAGGTGAGCAGTTCTTC. Filled out from reference TRBV7-9 and TRBJ2-1, the complete variable domain reads DTGVSQNPRHKITKRGQNVTFRCDPISEHNRLYWYRQTLGQGPEFLTYFQNEAQLEKSRLLSDRFSAERPKGSFSTLEIQRTEQGDSAMYLCASIPRTGRGEQFFGPGTRLTVL.

The chain combines TRBV7-9 with TRBJ2-2, with D possibly matching TRBD1 (5 bases). The V and J ends lost 2 bases and 7 bases respectively, with 5 bases between them. Germline CDR1 and CDR2: SEHNR and FQNEAQ (reference sequence). The CDR3 consists of 12 residues. The CDR3 DNA reads as TGTGCCAGCAGCTTAAGGGGCGGGGAGCTGTTTTTT. Translation gives CASSLRGGELFF.

The chain employs TRBV5-1 and TRBJ2-3, with 10 positions matching TRBD2. V shed 2 bases and J 1 base; nucleotides not matched to a gene: 4. This CDR3 spans 16 amino acids. Germline V gene lookup returns CDR1 SGHRS and CDR2 YFSETQ. The CDR3 nucleotides are TGCGCCAGCAGCTTACCCGGGACTAGCGGCACAGATACGCAGTATTTT. The encoded protein is CASSLPGTSGTDTQYF.

The chain recombines TRBV7-3 with TRBJ2-5; maybe TRBD2 (5 bases). The CDR3 has 16 residues. Germline V gene sequence: CDR1 SGHTA, CDR2 FQGTGA. V was pared by 2 bases and J by 2 bases, with 15 bases between. The DNA for the CDR3 is TGTGCCAGCAGCTTAGGGCTAGGGCGGACTCAAGAGACCCAGTACTTC. The encoded protein is CASSLGLGRTQETQYF.